This TCR beta chain stems from a study of T cells in Graves' hyperthyroidism and ophthalmopathy (dated by TCRdb to about 2019). Describing the broader study: Peripheral blood was collected at initial diagnosis, before any treatment. TCR V-J signatures able to tell the groups apart were searched for in a discovery cohort of 100 patients, of whom 40 to 45 had Graves' ophthalmopathy and around 57 had stable Graves' hyperthyroidism. In several Graves' hyperthyroidism patients, the study also compared T-cell repertoires from thyroid tissue with T-cell repertoires from blood. After sampling, hyperthyroidism patients received methimazole starting at 30 mg daily, and ophthalmopathy patients received high-dose intravenous methylprednisolone. Prospective prediction of ophthalmopathy was tested in an independent validation cohort of 18 to 20 hyperthyroidism patients and 15 to 17 patients who later progressed to ophthalmopathy. The 90 or so discovery patients were randomly split 7:3 into training and test sets. TCR Vbeta CDR3 sequencing of 130 to 150 peripheral blood samples (43 ophthalmopathy, 75 to 85 hyperthyroidism and roughly 17 progressor patients) is reported in the paper. Overall study outcomes, separate from this receptor: A model built on a 13 V-J signature distinguished ophthalmopathy from stable hyperthyroidism, reaching around 90% sensitivity and about 81% specificity in cross-validation and 80%/75% in testing. Sample size was not statistically predetermined, and investigators were not blinded to group allocation. Most expanded thyroid clonotypes (frequency above 0.001) were also found in blood, which suggests that blood repertoires may mirror thyroid immune responses. In validation, the model predicted progression to ophthalmopathy with around 71% sensitivity and approximately 72% specificity, a median of roughly seven months before onset.

The TCR beta CDR3 regions were amplified from RNA transcripts. For the first round of RT-PCR on the TCR CDR3, the HTBI primer set was used together with the Qiagen OneStep RT-PCR kit. The libraries were constructed in a second round of multiplex PCR and then size-selected and purified. Sequencing of the libraries was done on an Illumina HiSeq2000 using paired-end 100 bp reads. In the source study's methods: Raw data were processed with SOAPnuke, discarding reads with adapters, uncalled bases, mean Phred below 15, or no exact constant-primer or identifier match. High-quality paired reads were merged using COPE v1.2.5, and each unique nucleotide sequence was defined as a clonotype. MiTCR v1.1 was used to align clonotypes to the IMGT TRBV, TRBD and TRBJ reference segments. The analysis included only V-J combinations with a frequency above 0.0001, which together covered more than 98% of the repertoires. A TCS score was defined as the ratio between F50 (clonal expansion) and ExV (chaos), using BLOSUM62-based TCRdist between CDR3 peptides within each V-J. Welch's t-statistics and random forest reduced 500 to 550 V-J features to roughly 13, which were used in a naive Bayes classifier (R e1071). TCRdb reworked the public reads: Q25 trimming with fastp, MiXCR clone assembly, productive beta chains retained. Each entry merges the rows of one CDR3 protein and shows their most common DNA and genes. The V and J calls here are based on TCRdb, not the publication. For this sample there are about 600,000 distinct CDR3 sequences; roughly a sixth appear just once. The ten top clones hold around 3.5% of the sample.

Ophthalmopathy patients had moderately to severely active disease, with a Clinical Activity Score of 3 or more, a NOSPECS grade of 4 or more, and a disease duration of less than 3 months. Exclusion was applied to patients with uncontrolled infections, other autoimmune diseases, pregnancy or lactation. Diagnoses were based on clinical symptoms, serum thyroxine and TRAb, thyroid ultrasound and orbital computed tomography. PBMCs were separated from 8 to 10 ml of fresh peripheral blood using Ficoll-Paque density gradient centrifugation. Total RNA was extracted using Trizol reagent, and RNA quality was assessed on an Agilent 2100 Bioanalyzer. The junction shows trimming of 2 bases on V and 4 bases on J, and the gene matches do not reach 3 bases of it. The CDR3 runs 14 residues from the cysteine to the phenylalanine. Just CDR3 DNA is preserved here, 42 bases in frame from base 1. CDR1 and CDR2, per the germline V gene, are SGHRS and YFSETQ.

This clonotype was detected many times. The antigen this receptor binds is unknown. Per-nucleotide qualities are absent, and no much larger clonotype sits a single base away. The V and J segments used are TRBV5-1 and TRBJ2-3, with 8 bases matching TRBD2. The TCR sequence derives from a woman in her thirties or forties with Graves' ophthalmopathy. Source material: blood. The CDR3 protein is CASSFTTSADTQYF. Here is the DNA: TGCGCCAGCAGCTTCACGACTAGCGCAGATACGCAGTATTTT.